This entry concerns a single T cell receptor (beta chain). V was cut by 5 bases and J by 6 bases, with 11 bases left in between. The germline V gene encodes CDR1 LNHDA and CDR2 SQIVND (reference sequence). This CDR3 spans 13 amino acids. The sorting of naive CD8 T cells used the CD8+CD4-CCR7+CD45RA+ phenotype. The data were obtained in a study of molecular identifiers for immune sequencing clone quantification. One entry per CDR3 protein, called by TCRdb with MiXCR from the PCR reads. Among hundreds of thousands of distinct CDR3 sequences listed, about 25% were seen once. What was sequenced was naive CD8+ T cells from blood, with Jurkat cell RNA spiked in. Subset specified: FACS-sorted CD8+CD4-CCR7+CD45RA+ naive T cells. The rearrangement joins TRBV19 to TRBJ1-5; D is uncertain. The origin of this receptor is a human donor in good health. Some libraries in this study had Jurkat cell RNA spiked in. CDR3 nucleotide sequence: TGTGCCAGTAGTTTGGGGTACGGTCAGCCCCAGCATTTT. It codes for CASSLGYGQPQHF.